This entry is about one T cell receptor (beta chain). Its antigen is as yet unknown. This sample was taken from a study of identical twins. Study-wide results and limits: While abundant cord blood beta clonotypes carried fewer insertions, memory repertoires showed no such pattern. Cross-sectional statistical analysis was relied on for the conclusions, without the same donors being followed. Beta out-of-frame twin sharing showed a weaker excess.

The CDR3 loop spans 12 amino acids. The V end lost 3 bases, the J end lost 3 bases, and 9 bases lay between the germline ends. Germline lookup yields CDR1 GTSNPN and CDR2 SVGIG (reference sequence). TCRdb reprocessed the 5' RACE reads via MiXCR and lists one record per CDR3 protein. Of about 1.7 million distinct CDR3 sequences in the sample, less than 40% are singletons; the top ten hold 0.25% to 0.3%. The material sequenced was cord blood. The genes are TRBV30 and TRBJ2-7; D is uncertain. This clonotype was sampled from a newborn girl in good health. The CDR3 here is CAWSLPGYEQYF. The CDR3 DNA follows: TGTGCCTGGAGCCTACCGGGCTACGAGCAGTACTTC.